This TCR beta chain originates from a study of cytomegalovirus exposure and HLA in healthy donors. Turning to this clone: Its antigen is not identified.

Use of 60 Vbeta and 13 Jbeta primers characterized the PCR. Profiled with immunoSEQ multiplex PCR; TCRdb holds only in-frame clones, not every one. Seen here are over 120,000 clones, approximately 78% observed once, and the top ten hold about 2.4%. Germline loops: CDR1 SGHTA, CDR2 FQGNSA. J gave up 9 bases and V 2 bases, and 6 bases lay outside the gene matches. The CDR3 runs to 14 residues. Notes on the study in general: Overall, around 160 TCR beta chains were annotated as cytomegalovirus-associated. Later work associated approximately 17,000 TCR beta sequences with HLA alleles at 0.05 false discovery rate.

The chain is built from TRBV7-2 and TRBJ1-5; 8 bases align to TRBD1. The source material was PBMCs. The receptor was isolated from a young woman in good health and CMV-seropositive. This chain's CDR3 is CASSLSQGALPQHF. The CDR3, as DNA: TGTGCCAGCAGCTTAAGCCAGGGGGCTCTGCCCCAGCATTTT.